This T cell receptor (beta chain) was observed in a study of Tregs in tolerant kidney transplant recipients. Profiling relied on immunoSEQ multiplex PCR, and the TCRdb table lists in-frame clones only, not all of them. The profile shows hundreds of thousands of clones, roughly 80% of them singletons. This sequence originates from a human donor in good health. The sequenced sample was CD4+ T cells from blood.

For the CDR3, the DNA is TGTGCCAGCAGCCTTGAACAGGGTATAACACGGAACACCTTC. This translates into CASSLEQGITRNTF. This chain connects TRBV7-2 to TRBJ1-2; possible D gene TRBD1, 6 bases. The germline V gene encodes CDR1 SGHTA and CDR2 FQGNSA. The CDR3 contains 14 residues. Trimming pared 5 bases from V and 12 bases from J, leaving 22 bases between.